This T cell receptor (beta chain) was sequenced for a study of blood T cell repertoires in COVID-19. The overall study: The analysed material was cDNA or gDNA that came from T cells, B-cell-depleted T cells, or PBMCs.

Sequenced by immunoSEQ multiplex PCR; TCRdb stores in-frame clones only, minus some. The data contain 140,000 or so clones, around 83% of them singletons. V was clipped by 6 bases and J by 2 bases, with 15 bases between them. This CDR3 has 14 residues. Per germline, CDR1 SQVTM and CDR2 ANQGSEA. This receptor was obtained from a middle-aged man who had recovered from COVID-19. The V gene is TRBV29-1, the J gene TRBJ2-3; D gene uncertain. Sequencing was done on a sample of PBMCs or T cells enriched from blood (not recorded which). In DNA form, the CDR3 reads TGCAGCGTCGCCCCTGGCCTTATCACAGATACGCAGTATTTT. Protein: CSVAPGLITDTQYF.